Listed here are 25 T cell receptor beta chains from one sample, sequenced in a study of early T cells in non-severe SARS-CoV-2 infection. TCRdb reanalysed the 5' RACE reads using MiXCR and keeps one entry per CDR3 protein. The sample includes around 35,000 distinct CDR3 sequences, approximately 6.2% seen only once; the top ten take approximately 5%. The sample was whole blood. These receptors originate from an adult who was a healthcare worker with PCR-confirmed SARS-CoV-2 infection or an uninfected control (not recorded which).

This clonotype was counted between two and nine times. This chain connects TRBV7-9 to TRBJ2-1; no reliable D call. Looked up from germline, CDR1 is SEHNR and CDR2 is FQNEAQ (reference sequence). The CDR3 length is 14 residues. The V end was cut by 7 bases, the J end by 7 bases, with 17 bases between. CDR3 nucleotides: TGTGCCAGCACCTCCAACCTGGAGAGGAATGAGCAGTTCTTC. Translated, it gives CASTSNLERNEQFF.

This clonotype has a count of ten or more. The rearrangement links TRBV11-2 to TRBJ2-1, with TRBD1 identical over 7 bases. Germline lookup yields CDR1 SGHAT and CDR2 FQNNGV. This CDR3 comprises 15 residues. J lost 1 base, V lost 5 bases, and 5 bases had no gene match. The CDR3 bases are TGTGCCAGCAGCCGAAACAGGGGATCCTACAATGAGCAGTTCTTC. As protein: CASSRNRGSYNEQFF.

This clonotype has ten or more counts. This chain joins TRBV28 and TRBJ1-2; the D gene is possibly TRBD1 (6 bases). V was clipped by 6 bases and J by 0 bases, with 11 bases between them. Per germline, CDR1 MDHEN and CDR2 SYDVKM. This CDR3 has 14 amino acids. The CDR3 loop is CASRDRNSNYGYTF. CDR3 bases: TGTGCCAGCAGGGACAGAAATTCTAACTATGGCTACACCTTC.

This clonotype appeared many times. The chain is built from TRBV4-3 and TRBJ2-5; 7 bases are a match to TRBD2. Germline lookup yields CDR1 LGHNA and CDR2 YSLEER. J was trimmed by 3 bases and V by 1 base; bases with no gene match: 8. The CDR3 consists of 16 residues. This CDR3 reads CASSQGVAGMEETQYF. DNA for the CDR3: TGCGCCAGCAGCCAAGGTGTAGCGGGCATGGAAGAGACCCAGTACTTC.

This clonotype was found a few times. The chain links TRBV6-5 to TRBJ2-2, with D perhaps matching TRBD2 (5 bases). Trimming removed 5 bases from V and 4 bases from J, with 11 bases in between. From germline, CDR1 is MNHEY and CDR2 SVGAGI. This CDR3 spans 14 amino acids. The CDR3 sequence is CASSLTRSTGELFF. For the CDR3, the DNA is TGTGCCAGCAGTCTCACTAGGAGCACCGGGGAGCTGTTTTTT.

This clonotype was recorded many times. The chain recombines TRBV7-8 with TRBJ1-4, with TRBD1 matching 7 bases. Germline assignment: CDR1 SGHVS and CDR2 FQNEAQ. This CDR3 is built from 17 residues. The V gene end was trimmed by 2 bases and the J gene end by 6 bases; junction bases not matched to a gene: 12. CDR3 bases: TGTGCCAGCAGCTTATCTACGGGACAGAGCTTCGATGAAAAACTGTTTTTT. Protein product: CASSLSTGQSFDEKLFF.

J is TRBJ2-1 and V is TRBV2, with D possibly TRBD2 on 5 matching bases. From germline, CDR1 is SNHLY and CDR2 FYNNEI. The length of the CDR3 is 11 residues. V gave up 8 bases and J gave up 9 bases, with 11 bases separating them. The CDR3 nucleotides are TGTGCCAGCGGGTTGGACTTTGAGCAGTTCTTC. Amino acids: CASGLDFEQFF.

In this sample, this clonotype turned up many times. The chain is built from TRBV6-6 and TRBJ2-1; D remains ambiguous. In germline, CDR1 is MNHNY, CDR2 SVGAGI (reference sequence). This CDR3 contains 13 residues. Between the trimmed V and J ends, which lost 4 bases and 12 bases, there was a span of 16 bases. The CDR3 bases are TGTGCCAGCAGTTGGACGACCTCCTCGGGGCAGTTCTTC. Protein product: CASSWTTSSGQFF.

This clonotype was seen repeatedly, ten times or more. This sequence joins TRBV7-9 and TRBJ1-3; TRBD1 is a possible D gene (6 bases). The CDR3 covers 14 residues. V was shortened by 6 bases and J by 4 bases, with 13 bases between the two germline ends. Germline loops: CDR1 SEHNR, CDR2 FQNEAQ (reference sequence). CDR3 sequence: CASRAQGTGNTIYF. The CDR3 DNA sequence: TGTGCCAGCAGAGCGCAGGGGACCGGAAACACCATATATTTT. Based on the CDR3 plus reference TRBV7-9 and TRBJ1-3, the full variable domain is DTGVSQNPRHKITKRGQNVTFRCDPISEHNRLYWYRQTLGQGPEFLTYFQNEAQLEKSRLLSDRFSAERPKGSFSTLEIQRTEQGDSAMYLCASRAQGTGNTIYFGEGSWLTVV.

This clonotype was seen at least ten times. The chain carries TRBV28 and TRBJ2-5, with 10 positions matching TRBD1. CDR3 length: 15 amino acids. Germline CDR1 is MDHEN and CDR2 is SYDVKM. After removal of 4 bases from V and 4 bases from J, the junction contained 6 bases not matched to a gene. This chain's CDR3 is CASSSDRGVGETQYF. DNA for the CDR3: TGTGCCAGCAGTTCGGACAGGGGGGTTGGAGAGACCCAGTACTTC. The full variable domain, rest sourced from reference TRBV28 and TRBJ2-5, is DVKVTQSSRYLVKRTGEKVFLECVQDMDHENMFWYRQDPGLGLRLIYFSYDVKMKEKGDIPEGYSVSREKKERFSLILESASTNQTSMYLCASSSDRGVGETQYFGPGTRLLVL.

This clonotype was seen at least ten times. The chain couples TRBV19 to TRBJ2-1; D is perhaps TRBD2 (5 bases). There are 15 residues in the CDR3. Germline-derived CDR1 and CDR2 are LNHDA and SQIVND (reference sequence). V was cut by 4 bases and J by 0 bases, with 10 bases left in between. The CDR3 DNA follows: TGTGCCAGTAGTAGGACTTTCAGCTCCTACAATGAGCAGTTCTTC. It specifies CASSRTFSSYNEQFF.

The CDR3 spells CASSLFGVPNGYTF. The CDR3 DNA reads TGTGCCAGCAGCTTATTTGGAGTTCCCAATGGCTACACCTTC. This rearrangement joins TRBV7-2 to TRBJ1-2; no clear D. The CDR3 is made up of 14 amino acids. CDR1 SGHTA and CDR2 FQGNSA come from the germline V gene. With 2 bases removed from V and 6 bases from J, the gap between germline ends came to 13 bases.

This clonotype was recorded many times. The V and J genes are TRBV19 and TRBJ2-1; D not resolved. The CDR3 covers 11 residues. From germline, CDR1 is LNHDA and CDR2 SQIVND (reference sequence). The ends were cut back, 9 bases at V and 8 bases at J, with 11 bases in the middle. Here the CDR3 DNA reads TGTGCCAGCGAAACGTATGATGAGCAGTTCTTC. Amino acids: CASETYDEQFF.

This clonotype was recorded many times. The rearrangement uses TRBV18 and TRBJ2-1; D unresolved. The CDR3 contains 15 residues. The germline V and J ends were trimmed by 3 bases and 5 bases, with 14 bases remaining between them. Germline lookup yields CDR1 KGHSH and CDR2 LQKENI. CDR3 in amino acids: CASSPLHGGDNEQFF. CDR3 sequence (DNA): TGTGCCAGCTCACCCCTTCATGGTGGGGACAATGAGCAGTTCTTC.

This clonotype was detected many times. The rearrangement links TRBV6-5 to TRBJ2-7; either TRBD1 or TRBD2 may supply D (5 bases each). The germline CDR1 and CDR2 sequences are MNHEY and SVGAGI. Deletions cut 0 bases from V and 5 bases from J, with 11 bases between. This CDR3 is built from 14 residues. This chain's CDR3 is CASSYSTGRNEQYF. The CDR3 nucleotides read TGTGCCAGCAGTTACTCGACGGGACGCAACGAGCAGTACTTC.

This clonotype was observed many times. The V gene is TRBV11-2, the J gene TRBJ2-3; 8 nucleotides line up with TRBD1. With V trimmed by 4 bases and J by 4 bases, 7 bases remained unmatched. This CDR3 comprises 15 residues. Germline V gene lookup returns CDR1 SGHAT and CDR2 FQNNGV. In DNA, the CDR3 is TGTGCCAGCAGCTCTCACAGGGGGGAGGCAGATACGCAGTATTTT. Translated, it gives CASSSHRGEADTQYF.

Ten or more counts support this clonotype. The chain couples TRBV27 to TRBJ2-7, with D possibly matching TRBD1 (6 bases). CDR3 size: 14 residues. Germline V lookup: CDR1 MNHEY, CDR2 SMNVEV (reference sequence). V lost 4 bases, J lost 3 bases, and 13 bases lay in between. CDR3 in DNA: TGTGCCAGCAGTTCCCAGCCGGGACACTACGAGCAGTACGTC. This gives the protein CASSSQPGHYEQYV.

This clonotype was seen at least ten times. The DNA for the CDR3 is TGTGCCAGCAGCAAAACGGGAGTAGGCTACAATGAGCAGTTCTTC. Translation gives CASSKTGVGYNEQFF. The chain recombines TRBV21-1 with TRBJ2-1; the tabulated D call, TRBD2, remains unverified against the DNA. TRBV21-1 constitutes a pseudogene. This CDR3 has 15 residues.

This clonotype was observed at least ten times. The rearrangement uses TRBV30 and TRBJ2-7, with D possibly being TRBD2 (6 bases). Germline assignment: CDR1 GTSNPN and CDR2 SVGIG (reference sequence). V was pared by 0 bases and J by 4 bases, with 7 bases between. The CDR3 spans 12 residues. The CDR3 loop reads CAWSVSGYEQYV. The CDR3 DNA sequence: TGTGCCTGGAGTGTAAGCGGGTACGAGCAGTACGTC.

This clonotype was seen a handful of times. The chain carries TRBV7-2 and TRBJ2-5; D is ambiguous. V was cut by 5 bases and J by 5 bases, with 18 bases left in between. Germline V gene sequence: CDR1 SGHTA, CDR2 FQGNSA. This CDR3 has 15 amino acids. The CDR3 sequence is CASSIPAVARETQYF. The CDR3 nucleotides read TGTGCCAGCAGCATACCTGCGGTAGCTCGGGAGACCCAGTACTTC.

This clonotype was seen a handful of times. Here the CDR3 DNA reads TGTGCCAGCAGCATCCGGGACAGGGTCCACGAGCAGTACGTC. The encoded protein is CASSIRDRVHEQYV. This sequence joins TRBV11-2 and TRBJ2-7; 9 bases map to TRBD1. Germline V gene sequence: CDR1 SGHAT, CDR2 FQNNGV. The CDR3 is 14 amino acids. V was clipped by 5 bases and J by 5 bases; unmatched bases: 7.

The rearrangement joins TRBV6-6 to TRBJ2-7; D unresolved. The CDR3 sequence is 12 residues long. V lost 7 bases to trimming and J lost 2 bases, with 9 bases between them. Germline CDR1 MNHNY, CDR2 SVGAGI (reference sequence). This CDR3 is CASTRTTYEQYF. DNA of the CDR3: TGTGCCAGCACTCGGACGACCTACGAGCAGTACTTC.

This clonotype came up many times. The chain recombines TRBV4-2 with TRBJ1-3; D not certain. Germline V gene sequence: CDR1 LGHNA, CDR2 YNFKEQ. V gave up 0 bases and J gave up 6 bases, with 3 bases separating them. This CDR3 is built from 12 residues. In DNA form, the CDR3 reads TGTGCCAGCAGCCAAGAAGAAAACACCATATATTTT. It yields the protein CASSQEENTIYF.

This clonotype was seen a few times. This chain joins TRBV18 and TRBJ1-5; tentative D call: TRBD1 (5 bases). Germline V CDR1 and CDR2: KGHSH, LQKENI. With 2 bases removed from V and 1 base from J, the gap between germline ends came to 12 bases. The CDR3 is 16 residues long. The CDR3 loop reads CASSPNRGISNQPQHF. DNA of the CDR3: TGTGCCAGCTCACCAAATAGGGGTATAAGCAATCAGCCCCAGCATTTT.

Many counts were recorded for this clonotype. This chain links TRBV7-9 with TRBJ2-7, with 9 nucleotides matching TRBD1. The CDR3 covers 14 residues. Germline V lookup: CDR1 SEHNR, CDR2 FQNEAQ (reference sequence). J was trimmed by 6 bases and V by 3 bases; bases with no gene match: 6. DNA for the CDR3: TGTGCCAGCAGCTTTGGCGACAGGGGGGGCGAGCAGTACGTC. This codes for CASSFGDRGGEQYV.